Below are 11 T cell receptor beta chains sequenced from a single sample in a study of cytomegalovirus exposure and HLA in healthy donors. The PCR contained 60 Vbeta and 13 Jbeta primers. The method was immunoSEQ multiplex PCR; TCRdb's version includes in-frame clones alone and lacks a portion of them. The repertoire has approximately 100,000 clones, roughly 73% of them found once; the top ten carry about 4%. The sample consisted of PBMCs. The receptors come from a woman in her thirties or forties in good health and CMV-seronegative.

This clone appeared a few times. The CDR3, as DNA: TGTGCCATCAGTGATCTGGACAGGGTAAATTCACCCCTCCACTTT. This encodes CAISDLDRVNSPLHF. This sequence joins TRBV10-3 and TRBJ1-6; TRBD1 agrees at 8 bases. The CDR3 loop spans 15 amino acids. CDR1 ENHRY and CDR2 SYGVKD come from the germline V gene. The V gene end was trimmed by 3 bases and the J gene end by 7 bases; junction bases not matched to a gene: 5.

This clone has just one count. This CDR3 reads CAVGEGVRTDTEAFF. DNA for the CDR3: TGTGCGGTAGGGGAAGGTGTCAGGACGGACACTGAAGCTTTCTTT. The V call is TRBV19, the J call TRBJ1-1; a possible D gene is TRBD1 (5 bases). CDR1 is LNHDA and CDR2 is SQIVND in the germline V gene (reference sequence). The CDR3 runs 15 residues. Based on the CDR3 plus reference TRBV19 and TRBJ1-1, the full variable domain is DGGITQSPKYLFRKEGQNVTLSCEQNLNHDAMYWYRQDPGQGLRLIYYSQIVNDFQKGDIAEGYSVSREKKESFPLTVTSAQKNPTAFYLCAVGEGVRTDTEAFFGQGTRLTVV.

The chain employs TRBV19 and TRBJ1-2, with 10 bases lining up with TRBD1. The ends lost 4 bases at V and 4 bases at J; junction bases unmatched: 6. Germline CDR1 is LNHDA and CDR2 is SQIVND (reference sequence). The CDR3 has 15 amino acids. CDR3 region: CASSTTTGGGYGYTF. Written as DNA, the CDR3 is TGTGCCAGTAGTACAACGACAGGGGGCGGCTATGGCTACACCTTC.

The rearrangement uses TRBV5-6 and TRBJ1-5; D is ambiguous. CDR3 length: 14 residues. The germline V gene encodes CDR1 SGHDT and CDR2 YYEEEE. V lost 7 bases to trimming and J lost 2 bases, with 13 bases between them. CDR3 region: CASRGPVGNQPQHF. The CDR3 DNA reads as TGTGCCAGCCGTGGTCCAGTGGGCAATCAGCCCCAGCATTTT.

This clone was seen a handful of times. The chain recombines TRBV2 with TRBJ2-2; 16 bases map to TRBD2. Trimming took 6 bases from V and 2 from J; bases not matched to a gene: 12. CDR1 is SNHLY and CDR2 is FYNNEI in the germline V gene. This CDR3 spans 20 amino acids. CDR3 sequence: CASSTTGTSGGGHNTGELFF. The CDR3 DNA is TGTGCCAGCAGCACCACCGGGACTAGCGGGGGGGGGCATAACACCGGGGAGCTGTTTTTT. Full variable domain (remainder filled in from reference TRBV2 and TRBJ2-2): EPEVTQTPSHQVTQMGQEVILRCVPISNHLYFYWYRQILGQKVEFLVSFYNNEISEKSEIFDDQFSVERPDGSNFTLKIRSTKLEDSAMYFCASSTTGTSGGGHNTGELFFGEGSRLTVL.

This clone was seen a handful of times. This chain joins TRBV2 and TRBJ1-5; TRBD1 agrees at 10 bases. J was trimmed by 4 bases and V by 4 bases; bases with no gene match: 1. This CDR3 has 14 residues. Germline CDR1 and CDR2: SNHLY and FYNNEI. This CDR3 is CASSGQGANQPQHF. The CDR3 nucleotides read TGTGCCAGCAGTGGACAGGGGGCTAATCAGCCCCAGCATTTT.

V is TRBV23-1 and J is TRBJ2-5; D perhaps matches TRBD1 (6 bases). TRBV23-1 is filed as an ORF, its function uncertain. The CDR3 sequence is 14 residues long. The germline V and J ends were trimmed by 4 bases and 7 bases, with 16 bases remaining between them. DNA for the CDR3: TGCGCCAGCAGTCTACAGGGTTGGGAAGGGACCCAGTACTTC. Its translation is CASSLQGWEGTQYF.

This rearrangement joins TRBV28 to TRBJ1-2; TRBD1 aligns across 9 bases. The CDR3 contains 15 residues. CDR1 MDHEN and CDR2 SYDVKM come from the germline V gene. The V gene end was trimmed by 2 bases and the J gene end by 4 bases; junction bases not matched to a gene: 5. The CDR3 DNA follows: TGTGCCAGCAGTTTAAGTGGACAGGGGTCCTATGGCTACACCTTC. This gives the protein CASSLSGQGSYGYTF.

This clone was observed a single time. The J gene is TRBJ2-2, the V gene TRBV5-4, with TRBD2 matching 9 bases. Germline CDR1 is SGHNT and CDR2 is YYREEE (reference sequence). The CDR3 is made up of 16 amino acids. The V and J ends lost 4 bases and 2 bases, in that order; junction bases with no gene match: 6. CDR3 sequence: CASSESSGVNTGELFF. The CDR3 bases are TGTGCCAGCAGCGAATCTAGCGGGGTAAACACCGGGGAGCTGTTTTTT.

The V and J genes are TRBV5-6 and TRBJ1-1, with TRBD1 matching 7 bases. V was pared by 6 bases and J by 1 base, with 12 bases of the junction left unmatched. CDR3 length: 16 residues. The V gene's germline CDR1 is SGHDT and CDR2 YYEEEE. The chain's CDR3 is CASTLDRDWGNTEAFF. Here the CDR3 DNA reads TGTGCCAGCACCTTAGACAGGGATTGGGGGAACACTGAAGCTTTCTTT. Full variable domain (rest looked up from reference TRBV5-6 and TRBJ1-1): DAGVTQSPTHLIKTRGQQVTLRCSPKSGHDTVSWYQQALGQGPQFIFQYYEEEERQRGNFPDRFSGHQFPNYSSELNVNALLLGDSALYLCASTLDRDWGNTEAFFGQGTRLTVV.

The V gene is TRBV25-1, the J gene TRBJ1-1; D not certain. The CDR3 is 14 residues long. Germline V gene sequence: CDR1 MGHDK, CDR2 SYGVNS. Trimming removed 4 bases at V and 6 bases at J, with 15 bases between. The CDR3 reads CASSASLVGAEAFF. CDR3 sequence (DNA): TGTGCCAGCAGTGCGAGCCTGGTGGGCGCTGAAGCTTTCTTT.